The rows below give T cell receptor beta chains drawn from one sample of a study of T cell repertoires in aging, cancer and after chemotherapy. TCRdb reanalysed the multiplex PCR reads using MiXCR and keeps one entry per CDR3 protein. The sample lists some 2,000 distinct CDR3 sequences, under 40% occurring once. The sequencing input was blood. Every receptor here comes from a human donor with a solid tumor. Both conserved end residues are part of each CDR3.

CASSLDSSGNTIYF,TRBV5-4,TRBJ1-3
CASSETASYNEQFF,TRBV12-3/TRBV12-4,TRBJ2-1
CASSLAATGETQYF,TRBV7-9,TRBJ2-5
CSARGVRMSYEQYF,TRBV20-1,TRBJ2-7
CASSSSGSSNNEQFF,TRBV7-2,TRBJ2-1
CASSLLAGVLYTQYF,TRBV12-3/TRBV12-4,TRBJ2-3
CASSFGADTQYF,TRBV12-3/TRBV12-4,TRBJ2-3
CASSQTGLAESYEQYF,TRBV4-2,TRBJ2-7
CSARVGNTGELFF,TRBV20-1,TRBJ2-2
CASSLGHHLGTDTQYF,TRBV7-6,TRBJ2-3
CSAREFGGNEKLFF,TRBV20-1,TRBJ1-4